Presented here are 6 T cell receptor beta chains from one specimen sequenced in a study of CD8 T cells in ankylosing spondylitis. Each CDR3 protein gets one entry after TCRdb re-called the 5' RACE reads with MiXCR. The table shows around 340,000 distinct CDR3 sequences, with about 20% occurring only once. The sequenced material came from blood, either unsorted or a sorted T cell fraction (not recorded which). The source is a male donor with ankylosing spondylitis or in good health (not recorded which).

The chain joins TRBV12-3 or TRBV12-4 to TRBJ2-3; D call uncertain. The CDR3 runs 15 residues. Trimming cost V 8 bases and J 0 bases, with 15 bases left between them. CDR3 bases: TGTGCCAGCGCTACCTTGGGATCTAGCACAGATACGCAGTATTTT. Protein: CASATLGSSTDTQYF.

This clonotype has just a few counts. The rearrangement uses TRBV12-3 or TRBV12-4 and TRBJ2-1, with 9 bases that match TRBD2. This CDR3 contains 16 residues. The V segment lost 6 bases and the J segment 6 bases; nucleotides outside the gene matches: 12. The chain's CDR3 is CASSPSGGGGFNEQFF. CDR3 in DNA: TGTGCCAGCAGCCCCTCCGGCGGGGGGGGGTTCAATGAGCAGTTCTTC.

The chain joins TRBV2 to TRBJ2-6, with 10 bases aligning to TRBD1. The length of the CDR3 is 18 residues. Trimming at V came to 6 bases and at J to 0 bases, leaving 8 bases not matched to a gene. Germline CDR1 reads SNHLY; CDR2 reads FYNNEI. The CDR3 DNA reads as TGTGCCAGCAGCCCCTCCGGGACAGGGGCCTCTGGGGCCAACGTCCTGACTTTC. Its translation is CASSPSGTGASGANVLTF.

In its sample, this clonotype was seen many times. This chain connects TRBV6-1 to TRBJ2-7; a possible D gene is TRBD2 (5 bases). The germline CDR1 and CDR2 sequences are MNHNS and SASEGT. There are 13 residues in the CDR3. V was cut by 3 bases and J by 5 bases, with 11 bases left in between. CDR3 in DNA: TGTGCCAGCAGTGAGCAGGAGAGGGACGAGCAGTACTTC. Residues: CASSEQERDEQYF.

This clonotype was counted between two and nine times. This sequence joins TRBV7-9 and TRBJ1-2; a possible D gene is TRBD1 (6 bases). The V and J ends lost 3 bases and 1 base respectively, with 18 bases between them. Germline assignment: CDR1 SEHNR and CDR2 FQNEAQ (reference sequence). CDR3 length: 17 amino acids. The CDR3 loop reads CASSLGLRDTNNYGYTF. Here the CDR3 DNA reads TGTGCCAGCAGCTTGGGGCTCCGGGACACCAATAACTATGGCTACACCTTC.

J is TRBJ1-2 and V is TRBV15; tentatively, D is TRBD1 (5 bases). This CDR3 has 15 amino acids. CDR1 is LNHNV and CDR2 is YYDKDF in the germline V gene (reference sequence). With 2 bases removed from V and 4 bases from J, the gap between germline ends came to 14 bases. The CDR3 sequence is CATSRPGDGTYGYTF. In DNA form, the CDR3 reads TGTGCCACCAGCAGACCCGGGGACGGAACCTATGGCTACACCTTC.